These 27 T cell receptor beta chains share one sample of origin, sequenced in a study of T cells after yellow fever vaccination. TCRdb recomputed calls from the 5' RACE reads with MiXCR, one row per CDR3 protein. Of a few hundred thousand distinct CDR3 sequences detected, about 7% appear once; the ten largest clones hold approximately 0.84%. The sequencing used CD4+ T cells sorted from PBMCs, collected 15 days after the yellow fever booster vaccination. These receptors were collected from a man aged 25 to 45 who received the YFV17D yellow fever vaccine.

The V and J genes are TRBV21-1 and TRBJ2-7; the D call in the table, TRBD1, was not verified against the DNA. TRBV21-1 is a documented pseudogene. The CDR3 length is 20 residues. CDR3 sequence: CASSMKNPGQGPPKEYEQYF. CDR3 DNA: TGTGCCAGCAGCATGAAGAATCCGGGACAGGGGCCTCCAAAAGAATACGAGCAGTACTTC.

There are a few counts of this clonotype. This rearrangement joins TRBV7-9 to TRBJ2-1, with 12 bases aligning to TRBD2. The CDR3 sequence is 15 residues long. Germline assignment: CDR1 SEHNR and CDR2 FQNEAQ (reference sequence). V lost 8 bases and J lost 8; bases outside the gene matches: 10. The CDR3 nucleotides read TGTGCCAGCCCCCCTCCTAGCGGGAGGGCCTATGAGCAGTTCTTC. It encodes CASPPPSGRAYEQFF. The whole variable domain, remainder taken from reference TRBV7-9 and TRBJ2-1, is DTGVSQNPRHKITKRGQNVTFRCDPISEHNRLYWYRQTLGQGPEFLTYFQNEAQLEKSRLLSDRFSAERPKGSFSTLEIQRTEQGDSAMYLCASPPPSGRAYEQFFGPGTRLTVL.

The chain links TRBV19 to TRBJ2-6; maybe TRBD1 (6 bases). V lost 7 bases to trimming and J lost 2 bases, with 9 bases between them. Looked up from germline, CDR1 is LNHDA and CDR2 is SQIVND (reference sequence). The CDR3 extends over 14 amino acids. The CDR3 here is CASNTGTGANVLTF. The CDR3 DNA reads TGTGCCAGTAACACAGGGACTGGGGCCAACGTCCTGACTTTC.

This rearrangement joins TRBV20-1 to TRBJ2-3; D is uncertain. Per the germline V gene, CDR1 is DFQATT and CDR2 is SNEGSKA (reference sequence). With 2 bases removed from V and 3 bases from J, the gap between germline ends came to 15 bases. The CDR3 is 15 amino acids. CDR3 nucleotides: TGCAGTGCTAGACCCGACATGTCCAGGACAGATACGCAGTATTTT. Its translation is CSARPDMSRTDTQYF.

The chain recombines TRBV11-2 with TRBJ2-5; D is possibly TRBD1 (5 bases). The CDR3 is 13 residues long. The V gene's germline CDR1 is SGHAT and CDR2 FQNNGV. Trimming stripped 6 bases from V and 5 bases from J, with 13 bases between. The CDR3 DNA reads TGTGCCAGCAGTTATGAACCAGGGGAGACCCAGTACTTC. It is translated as CASSYEPGETQYF.

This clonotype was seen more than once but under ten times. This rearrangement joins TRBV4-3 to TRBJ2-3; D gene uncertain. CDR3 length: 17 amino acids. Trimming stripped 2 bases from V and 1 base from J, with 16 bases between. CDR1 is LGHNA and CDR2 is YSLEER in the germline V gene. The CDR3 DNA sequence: TGCGCCAGCAGCCAATATGTGGGCGGAACAGGCACAGATACGCAGTATTTT. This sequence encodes CASSQYVGGTGTDTQYF.

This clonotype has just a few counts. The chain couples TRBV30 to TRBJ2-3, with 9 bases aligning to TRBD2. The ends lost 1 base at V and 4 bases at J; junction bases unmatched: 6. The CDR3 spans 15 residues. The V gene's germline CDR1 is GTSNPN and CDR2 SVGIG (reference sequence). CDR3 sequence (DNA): TGTGCCTGGAGTGGGCTAGCGGGACCCCCAGATACGCAGTATTTT. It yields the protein CAWSGLAGPPDTQYF.

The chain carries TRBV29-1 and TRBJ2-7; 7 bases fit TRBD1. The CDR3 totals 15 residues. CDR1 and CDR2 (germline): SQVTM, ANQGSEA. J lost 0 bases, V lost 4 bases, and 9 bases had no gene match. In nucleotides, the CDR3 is TGCAGCGTTGGGGCGGACAGGAAAATCTCCTACGAGCAGTACTTC. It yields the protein CSVGADRKISYEQYF.

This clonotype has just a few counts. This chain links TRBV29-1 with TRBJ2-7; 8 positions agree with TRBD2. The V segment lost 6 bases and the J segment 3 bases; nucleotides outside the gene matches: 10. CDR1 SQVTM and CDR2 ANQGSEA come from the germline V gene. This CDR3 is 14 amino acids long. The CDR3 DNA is TGCAGCGTGCAGAGACTAGCGTCAGACTACGAGCAGTACTTC. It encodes CSVQRLASDYEQYF.

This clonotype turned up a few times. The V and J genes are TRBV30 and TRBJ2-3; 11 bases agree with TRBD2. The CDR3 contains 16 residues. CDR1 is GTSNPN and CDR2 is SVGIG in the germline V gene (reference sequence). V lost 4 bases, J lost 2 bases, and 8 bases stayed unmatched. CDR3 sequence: CAWTKGGLAATDTQYF. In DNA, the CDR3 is TGTGCCTGGACTAAAGGGGGACTAGCGGCCACAGATACGCAGTATTTT.

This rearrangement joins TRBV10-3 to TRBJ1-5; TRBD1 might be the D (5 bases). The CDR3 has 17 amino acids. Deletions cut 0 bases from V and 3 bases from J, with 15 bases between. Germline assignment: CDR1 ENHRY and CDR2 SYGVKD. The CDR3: CAISESGQWGNNQPQHF. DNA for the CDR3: TGTGCCATCAGTGAGTCGGGGCAATGGGGTAACAATCAGCCCCAGCATTTT.

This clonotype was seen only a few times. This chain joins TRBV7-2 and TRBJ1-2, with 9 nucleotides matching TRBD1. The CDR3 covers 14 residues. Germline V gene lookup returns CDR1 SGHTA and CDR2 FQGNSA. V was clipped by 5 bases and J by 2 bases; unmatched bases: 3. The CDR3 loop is CASSKGQGNYGYTF. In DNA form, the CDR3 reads TGTGCCAGCAGCAAGGGACAGGGCAACTATGGCTACACCTTC.

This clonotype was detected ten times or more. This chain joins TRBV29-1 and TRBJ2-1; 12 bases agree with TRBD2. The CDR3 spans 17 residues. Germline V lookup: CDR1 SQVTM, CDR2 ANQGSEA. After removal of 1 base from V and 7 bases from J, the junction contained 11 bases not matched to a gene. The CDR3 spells CSVEGSATSGSTNEQFF. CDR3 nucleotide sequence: TGCAGCGTTGAAGGTTCGGCGACTAGCGGGAGTACGAATGAGCAGTTCTTC.

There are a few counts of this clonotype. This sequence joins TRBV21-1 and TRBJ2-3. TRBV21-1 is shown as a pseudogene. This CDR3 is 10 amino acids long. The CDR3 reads CASSPHTQYF. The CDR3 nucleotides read TGTGCCAGCAGCCCACATACGCAGTATTTT.

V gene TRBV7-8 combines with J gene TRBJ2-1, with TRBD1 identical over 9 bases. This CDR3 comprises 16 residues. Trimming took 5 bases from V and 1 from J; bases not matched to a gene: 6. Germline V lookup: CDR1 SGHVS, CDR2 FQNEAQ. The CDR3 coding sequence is TGTGCCAGCAGCCCCTCGACAGGGGGATCCTACAATGAGCAGTTCTTC. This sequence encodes CASSPSTGGSYNEQFF.

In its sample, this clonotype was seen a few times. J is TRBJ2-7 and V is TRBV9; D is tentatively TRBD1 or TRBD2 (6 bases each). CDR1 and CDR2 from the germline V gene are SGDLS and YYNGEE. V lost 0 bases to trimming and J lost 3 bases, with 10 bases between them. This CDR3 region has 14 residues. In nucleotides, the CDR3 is TGTGCCAGCAGCGTAGACGGGGGCGACTACGAGCAGTACTTC. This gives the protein CASSVDGGDYEQYF.

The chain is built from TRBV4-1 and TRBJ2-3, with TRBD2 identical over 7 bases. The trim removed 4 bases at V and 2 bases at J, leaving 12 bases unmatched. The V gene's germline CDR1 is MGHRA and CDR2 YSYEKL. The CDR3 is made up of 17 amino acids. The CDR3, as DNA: TGCGCCAGCAGCCTCGATCGCTCTAGCGGACTCACAGATACGCAGTATTTT. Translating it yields CASSLDRSSGLTDTQYF.

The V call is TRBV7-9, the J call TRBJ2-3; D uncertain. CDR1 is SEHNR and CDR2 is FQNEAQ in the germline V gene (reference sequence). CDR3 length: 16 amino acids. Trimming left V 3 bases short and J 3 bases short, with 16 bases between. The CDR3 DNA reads TGTGCCAGCAGCTTGGGCCTCCCCGGAAGGACAGATACGCAGTATTTT. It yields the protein CASSLGLPGRTDTQYF. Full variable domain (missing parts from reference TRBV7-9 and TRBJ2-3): DTGVSQNPRHKITKRGQNVTFRCDPISEHNRLYWYRQTLGQGPEFLTYFQNEAQLEKSRLLSDRFSAERPKGSFSTLEIQRTEQGDSAMYLCASSLGLPGRTDTQYFGPGTRLTVL.

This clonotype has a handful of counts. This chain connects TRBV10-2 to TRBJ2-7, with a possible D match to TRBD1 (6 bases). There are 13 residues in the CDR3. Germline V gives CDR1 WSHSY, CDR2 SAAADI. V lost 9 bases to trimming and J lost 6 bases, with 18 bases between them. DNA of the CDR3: TGCGCCAGTGGACAGCAAACCGTTAGCGAGCAGTACTTC. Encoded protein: CASGQQTVSEQYF.

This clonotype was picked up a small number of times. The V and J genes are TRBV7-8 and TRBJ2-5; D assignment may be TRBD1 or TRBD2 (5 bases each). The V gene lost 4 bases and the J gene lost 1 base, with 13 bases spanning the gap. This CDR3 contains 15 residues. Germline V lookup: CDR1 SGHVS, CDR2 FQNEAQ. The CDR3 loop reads CASSYDPGAQETQYF. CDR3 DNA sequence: TGTGCCAGCAGCTACGATCCCGGGGCCCAAGAGACCCAGTACTTC.

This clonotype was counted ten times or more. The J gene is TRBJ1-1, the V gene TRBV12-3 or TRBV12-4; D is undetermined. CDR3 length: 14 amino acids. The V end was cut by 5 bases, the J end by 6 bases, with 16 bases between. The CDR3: CASSPLSSWAEAFF. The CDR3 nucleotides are TGTGCCAGCAGTCCCTTATCAAGCTGGGCTGAAGCTTTCTTT.

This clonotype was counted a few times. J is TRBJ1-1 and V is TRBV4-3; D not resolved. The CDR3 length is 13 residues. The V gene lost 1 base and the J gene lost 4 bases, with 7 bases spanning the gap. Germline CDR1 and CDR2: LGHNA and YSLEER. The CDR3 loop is CASSQAAGTEAFF. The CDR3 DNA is TGCGCCAGCAGCCAAGCGGCGGGCACTGAAGCTTTCTTT.

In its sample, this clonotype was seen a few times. The CDR3 DNA is TGTGCCAGCATTCATCGGGGCGGGAGGACCAGAGGGGAGCTGTTTTTT. This sequence encodes CASIHRGGRTRGELFF. This sequence joins TRBV12-3 or TRBV12-4 and TRBJ2-2; 8 bases match TRBD2. The CDR3 has 16 amino acids. V shed 7 bases, J shed 8 bases, and the junction held 15 bases outside the gene matches.

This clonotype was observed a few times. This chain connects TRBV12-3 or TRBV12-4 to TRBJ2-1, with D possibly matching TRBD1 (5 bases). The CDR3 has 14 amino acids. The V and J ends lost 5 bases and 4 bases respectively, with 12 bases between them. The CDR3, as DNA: TGTGCCAGCAGTCGGACGACAGTTTACAATGAGCAGTTCTTC. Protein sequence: CASSRTTVYNEQFF.

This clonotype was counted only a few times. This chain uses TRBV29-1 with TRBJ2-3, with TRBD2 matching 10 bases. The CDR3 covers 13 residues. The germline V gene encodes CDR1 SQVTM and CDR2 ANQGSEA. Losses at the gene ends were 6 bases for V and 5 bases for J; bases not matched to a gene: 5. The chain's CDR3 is CSVLRLAGDTQYF. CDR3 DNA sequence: TGCAGCGTCCTGAGACTAGCGGGAGATACGCAGTATTTT.

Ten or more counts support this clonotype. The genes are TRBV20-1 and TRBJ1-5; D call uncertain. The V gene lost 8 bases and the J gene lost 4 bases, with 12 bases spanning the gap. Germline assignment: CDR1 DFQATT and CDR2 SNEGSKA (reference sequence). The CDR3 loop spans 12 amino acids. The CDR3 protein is CSYGRENQPQHF. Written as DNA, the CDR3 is TGCAGTTATGGACGTGAAAATCAGCCCCAGCATTTT.

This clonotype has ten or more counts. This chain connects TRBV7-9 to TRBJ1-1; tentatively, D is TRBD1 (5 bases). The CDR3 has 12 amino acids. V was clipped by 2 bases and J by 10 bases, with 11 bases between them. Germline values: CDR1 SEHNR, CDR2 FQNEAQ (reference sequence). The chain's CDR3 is CASSLRAGSAFF. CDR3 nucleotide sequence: TGTGCCAGCAGCTTAAGGGCAGGGTCAGCTTTCTTT.